The 8 T cell receptor beta chains in this list originate from one sample, sequenced in a study of shared clonotypes between healthy human individuals. TCRdb's copy holds only in-frame clones and misses some; the assay was immunoSEQ multiplex PCR. The table lists about 600,000 clones, 95% to 98% of them singletons. Positively selected for CCR7, the CD45RO-negative cells used as naive CD8 cells excluded terminally differentiated effector memory CD45RA+ cells. The specimen sequenced was naive CD8+ T cells sorted from blood. The receptors shown here come from a man in his thirties or forties in good health.

The rearrangement links TRBV30 to TRBJ2-3, with 7 positions matching TRBD2. CDR3 length: 14 amino acids. V was pared by 1 base and J by 3 bases, with 4 bases of the junction left unmatched. Per germline, CDR1 GTSNPN and CDR2 SVGIG (reference sequence). CDR3 coding DNA: TGTGCCTGGAGTGAAGGGAGGGGAACAGATACGCAGTATTTT. Protein product: CAWSEGRGTDTQYF.

The V call is TRBV7-9, the J call TRBJ2-1; D perhaps matches TRBD1 (5 bases). This CDR3 spans 16 amino acids. Trimming stripped 4 bases from V and 4 bases from J, with 17 bases between. The germline V gene encodes CDR1 SEHNR and CDR2 FQNEAQ (reference sequence). CDR3 in DNA: TGTGCCAGCAGCTCAAGATTGGGGCAGGCTTACAATGAGCAGTTCTTC. As protein: CASSSRLGQAYNEQFF.

This clone was seen just once. This chain links TRBV2 with TRBJ2-7; D gene ambiguous. V was pared by 3 bases and J by 3 bases, with 12 bases between. There are 14 residues in the CDR3. Germline CDR1 SNHLY, CDR2 FYNNEI. The CDR3: CASSEEPVIYEQYF. DNA for the CDR3: TGTGCCAGCAGTGAGGAACCCGTCATCTACGAGCAGTACTTC.

The chain recombines TRBV29-1 with TRBJ2-7; TRBD2 agrees at 13 bases. CDR1 is SQVTM and CDR2 is ANQGSEA in the germline V gene. The V gene end was trimmed by 5 bases and the J gene end by 2 bases; junction bases not matched to a gene: 3. This CDR3 comprises 14 residues. This CDR3 is CSVRTSGSTYEQYF. The CDR3 DNA is TGCAGCGTTCGGACTAGCGGGAGTACCTACGAGCAGTACTTC.

This clone has a single count. The chain has TRBV7-9 and TRBJ2-7; no definite D call. The CDR3 has 13 residues. V lost 5 bases and J 5 bases, leaving 13 bases between the germline ends. Germline CDR1 and CDR2: SEHNR and FQNEAQ (reference sequence). In nucleotides, the CDR3 is TGTGCCAGCAGCCGAAGCGAGAACGACGAGCAGTACTTC. Protein sequence: CASSRSENDEQYF.

The chain combines TRBV13 with TRBJ2-7, with TRBD1 matching 9 bases. J was trimmed by 7 bases and V by 0 bases; bases with no gene match: 4. The length of the CDR3 is 14 residues. The germline CDR1 and CDR2 sequences are PRHDT and FYEKMQ (reference sequence). This CDR3 reads CASSLGGTGLEQYF. DNA for the CDR3: TGTGCCAGCAGCTTAGGAGGGACAGGGTTAGAGCAGTACTTC.

V and J are TRBV29-1 and TRBJ2-1; TRBD1 aligns across 10 bases. The V gene end was trimmed by 4 bases and the J gene end by 5 bases; junction bases not matched to a gene: 8. CDR1 is SQVTM and CDR2 is ANQGSEA in the germline V gene. There are 15 residues in the CDR3. DNA for the CDR3: TGCAGCGTTGCCGGGACAGGGGAAACCCACAATGAGCAGTTCTTC. This translates into CSVAGTGETHNEQFF.

The J gene is TRBJ2-7, the V gene TRBV2, with no clear D. The CDR3 covers 11 residues. Germline CDR1 reads SNHLY; CDR2 reads FYNNEI. With 8 bases removed from V and 8 bases from J, the gap between germline ends came to 13 bases. The CDR3 here is CASLDRQKQYF. Here the CDR3 DNA reads TGTGCCAGCCTCGACCGACAAAAGCAGTACTTC. The entire variable domain, with the rest obtained from reference TRBV2 and TRBJ2-7, is as follows: EPEVTQTPSHQVTQMGQEVILRCVPISNHLYFYWYRQILGQKVEFLVSFYNNEISEKSEIFDDQFSVERPDGSNFTLKIRSTKLEDSAMYFCASLDRQKQYFGPGTRLTVT.